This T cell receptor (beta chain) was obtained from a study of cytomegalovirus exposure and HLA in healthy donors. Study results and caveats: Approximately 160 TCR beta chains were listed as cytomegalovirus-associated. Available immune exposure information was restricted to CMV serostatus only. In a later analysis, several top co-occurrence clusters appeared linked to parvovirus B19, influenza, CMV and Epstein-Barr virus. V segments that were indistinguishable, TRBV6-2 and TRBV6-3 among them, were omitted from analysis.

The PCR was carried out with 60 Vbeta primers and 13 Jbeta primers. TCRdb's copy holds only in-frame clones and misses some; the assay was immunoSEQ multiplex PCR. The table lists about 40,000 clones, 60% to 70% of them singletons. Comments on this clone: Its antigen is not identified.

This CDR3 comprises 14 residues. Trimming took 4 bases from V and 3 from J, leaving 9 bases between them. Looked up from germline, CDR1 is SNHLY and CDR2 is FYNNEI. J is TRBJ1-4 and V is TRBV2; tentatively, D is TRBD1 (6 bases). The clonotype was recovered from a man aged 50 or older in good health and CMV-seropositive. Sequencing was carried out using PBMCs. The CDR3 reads CASSGQGPNEKLFF. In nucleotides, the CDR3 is TGTGCCAGCAGTGGGCAGGGGCCTAATGAAAAACTGTTTTTT.